This T cell receptor beta chain originates from a study of CD8+CD57+ T cells in acquired aplastic anemia. On the study more broadly: When averaged, DNA from sorted CD4+ and CD8+ cells came to 2.5 to 4 ug.

For CDR3 and TCR beta VDJ profiling, genomic DNA was the template used. MiXCR, run by TCRdb on the reads, gives a single entry per CDR3 protein. The repertoire has approximately 98,000 distinct CDR3 sequences, roughly 70% of them found once; the top ten carry approximately 65%. In the case of this clonotype: Its antigen is as yet unknown.

The CDR3 runs to 14 residues. CDR1 and CDR2 (germline): ENHRY, SYGVKD. For sequencing, patients were chosen who had shown expansion of CD8+CD57+ cells by flow cytometry. Patients were therapy-naive when their blood was sampled. General study points: Patients and controls shared over 25 CD8+ CDR3 sequences, highly expressed in patients.

The gene calls are TRBV10-3 and TRBJ2-1; the match to TRBD1 covers 10 bases. Matching the DNA end better, TRBJ2-7 makes the J call doubtful. This clonotype was obtained from a human donor with aplastic anemia. Sequenced sample: sorted CD4+, CD8+, or CD8+CD57+ T cells (not recorded which) from PBMCs. The chain's CDR3 is CAIRAGTGAYEQYF. CDR3 nucleotides: TGTGCCATCAGGGCCGGGACAGGGGCGTACGAGCAGTACTTC.